These T cell receptor beta chains were read from a single sample in a study of blood T cells in healthy people across ages. From the 5' RACE reads, TCRdb called clonotypes with MiXCR, one entry per CDR3 protein. The sample yields approximately 490,000 distinct CDR3 sequences, less than 25% seen once. This sample was also put to use in a study of T cells of mothers and their children.

Sequencing used blood. All receptors derive from a boy aged 5 to 17 in good health. Both conserved end residues are part of each CDR3. Fields, in order: CDR3 length, J gene, D gene, V gene, clone size, CDR3 DNA, CDR3 protein. D genes are given only for firm matches. For some rows the clone size is stated as once, few or many, or as a class when expanded; others skip it.

CDR3 length: 15; J gene: TRBJ1-5; D gene: .; V gene: TRBV6-2/TRBV6-3; clone size: .; CDR3 DNA: TGTGCCAGCAGTTATGACGGACAGTACAATCAGCCCCAGCATTTT; CDR3 protein: CASSYDGQYNQPQHF
CDR3 length: 13; J gene: TRBJ1-4; D gene: .; V gene: TRBV2; clone size: many; CDR3 DNA: TGTGCCAGCCTTGGGCAAGTGTATGAAAAACTGTTTTTT; CDR3 protein: CASLGQVYEKLFF
CDR3 length: 15; J gene: TRBJ2-3; D gene: .; V gene: TRBV10-3; clone size: few; CDR3 DNA: TGTGCCATCAGTGAAGAGGGCGGGGGCACAGATACGCAGTATTTT; CDR3 protein: CAISEEGGGTDTQYF
CDR3 length: 17; J gene: TRBJ2-3; D gene: .; V gene: TRBV7-2; clone size: few; CDR3 DNA: TGTGCCAGCAGCTTGGCCGGCGCGGGGGCTTCCACAGATACGCAGTATTTT; CDR3 protein: CASSLAGAGASTDTQYF
CDR3 length: 17; J gene: TRBJ2-2; D gene: .; V gene: TRBV11-2; clone size: many; CDR3 DNA: TGTGCCAGCAGCATACTTTTGGGGCGGCGACTTACCGGGGAGCTGTTTTTT; CDR3 protein: CASSILLGRRLTGELFF
CDR3 length: 16; J gene: TRBJ2-1; D gene: .; V gene: TRBV7-9; clone size: few; CDR3 DNA: TGTGCCAGCAGCTTAAAGCAACAGGGAGTCGACAATGAGCAGTTCTTC; CDR3 protein: CASSLKQQGVDNEQFF
CDR3 length: 17; J gene: TRBJ1-2; D gene: .; V gene: TRBV29-1; clone size: few; CDR3 DNA: TGCAGCGTTTCGGGACTCGCTATCCCACACGCTAACTATGGCTACACCTTC; CDR3 protein: CSVSGLAIPHANYGYTF
CDR3 length: 12; J gene: TRBJ2-7; D gene: .; V gene: TRBV29-1; clone size: .; CDR3 DNA: TGCAGCGTTGAGATAGGAGACTACGAGCAGTACTTC; CDR3 protein: CSVEIGDYEQYF
CDR3 length: 16; J gene: TRBJ1-6; D gene: .; V gene: TRBV28; clone size: few; CDR3 DNA: TGTGCCAGCAGTTTAAGCGGGGGCCCCTATAATTCACCCCTCCACTTT; CDR3 protein: CASSLSGGPYNSPLHF
CDR3 length: 14; J gene: TRBJ2-5; D gene: TRBD1; V gene: TRBV29-1; clone size: many; CDR3 DNA: TGCAGCGTGAGAAACAGGGGGCTGCGAGAGACCCAGTACTTC; CDR3 protein: CSVRNRGLRETQYF
CDR3 length: 15; J gene: TRBJ2-7; D gene: .; V gene: TRBV7-6; clone size: .; CDR3 DNA: TGTGCCAGCAGCTTAGAAACGGACGGGGCCTACGAGCAGTACTTC; CDR3 protein: CASSLETDGAYEQYF
CDR3 length: 16; J gene: TRBJ2-1; D gene: TRBD2; V gene: TRBV29-1; clone size: .; CDR3 DNA: TGCAGCGTTGAAGCCGGGACTAGCGGGGTCTACAATGAGCAGTTCTTC; CDR3 protein: CSVEAGTSGVYNEQFF
CDR3 length: 15; J gene: TRBJ1-5; D gene: .; V gene: TRBV20-1; clone size: .; CDR3 DNA: TGCAGTGCTGCCCCGGGGGGATATAGCAATCAGCCCCAGCATTTT; CDR3 protein: CSAAPGGYSNQPQHF
CDR3 length: 16; J gene: TRBJ1-2; D gene: .; V gene: TRBV6-5; clone size: few; CDR3 DNA: TGTGCCAGCAGTATACTCCGCCGGGCAGTTGCATATGGCTACACCTTC; CDR3 protein: CASSILRRAVAYGYTF
CDR3 length: 13; J gene: TRBJ1-5; D gene: .; V gene: TRBV27; clone size: .; CDR3 DNA: TGTGCCAGCAGTTTCCAAGCCGGGACAACCCAGCATTTT; CDR3 protein: CASSFQAGTTQHF
CDR3 length: 13; J gene: TRBJ1-2; D gene: .; V gene: TRBV20-1; clone size: .; CDR3 DNA: TGCAGCGGATCTGTTCAGGGGTACTATGGCTACACCTTC; CDR3 protein: CSGSVQGYYGYTF
CDR3 length: 14; J gene: TRBJ1-4; D gene: TRBD1; V gene: TRBV20-1; clone size: few; CDR3 DNA: TGCAGTGCTAGATCCGGCCCAGGGGGAGAAAAACTGTTTTTT; CDR3 protein: CSARSGPGGEKLFF
CDR3 length: 15; J gene: TRBJ2-1; D gene: TRBD2; V gene: TRBV10-3; clone size: many; CDR3 DNA: TGTGCCATCAGTGGGGGGACTAGCTCCTACAATGAGCAGTTCTTC; CDR3 protein: CAISGGTSSYNEQFF
CDR3 length: 17; J gene: TRBJ2-6; D gene: .; V gene: TRBV7-9; clone size: few; CDR3 DNA: TGTGCCAGCAGCTTCCGTTCAGGGACGCCTGGGGCCAACGTCCTGACTTTC; CDR3 protein: CASSFRSGTPGANVLTF
CDR3 length: 14; J gene: TRBJ1-4; D gene: TRBD1; V gene: TRBV27; clone size: few; CDR3 DNA: TGTGCCAGCAGTCCCGGGACAGGGGGTGAAAAACTGTTTTTT; CDR3 protein: CASSPGTGGEKLFF
CDR3 length: 16; J gene: TRBJ2-2; D gene: TRBD2; V gene: TRBV27; clone size: .; CDR3 DNA: TGTGCCAGCAGTTTATTGGGGACTAGCGGGGCCGGGGAGCTGTTTTTT; CDR3 protein: CASSLLGTSGAGELFF
CDR3 length: 14; J gene: TRBJ1-5; D gene: .; V gene: TRBV10-3; clone size: many; CDR3 DNA: TGTGCCATCAGGGACAGCGCCGCCAATCAGCCCCAGCATTTT; CDR3 protein: CAIRDSAANQPQHF
CDR3 length: 15; J gene: TRBJ2-3; D gene: .; V gene: TRBV2; clone size: few; CDR3 DNA: TGTGCCAGCAGTGAATTTGGGGGTGGATCAGATACGCAGTATTTT; CDR3 protein: CASSEFGGGSDTQYF
CDR3 length: 13; J gene: TRBJ2-1; D gene: TRBD1; V gene: TRBV12-3/TRBV12-4; clone size: .; CDR3 DNA: TGTGCCACCATGGACAGGGTTAACAATGAGCAGTTCTTC; CDR3 protein: CATMDRVNNEQFF
CDR3 length: 16; J gene: TRBJ2-5; D gene: TRBD2; V gene: TRBV20-1; clone size: few; CDR3 DNA: TGCAGTGCTCATAGCGGGGGGGCCTTGCGTCAAGAGACCCAGTACTTC; CDR3 protein: CSAHSGGALRQETQYF
CDR3 length: 14; J gene: TRBJ2-7; D gene: TRBD1; V gene: TRBV28; clone size: .; CDR3 DNA: TGTGCCAGCCATCCGCCGGGACAGTCCTACGAGCAGTACTTC; CDR3 protein: CASHPPGQSYEQYF
CDR3 length: 14; J gene: TRBJ1-1; D gene: .; V gene: TRBV13; clone size: .; CDR3 DNA: TGTGCCAGCAGCTTAATGGGGCCGGGGCCTGAAGCTTTCTTT; CDR3 protein: CASSLMGPGPEAFF
CDR3 length: 20; J gene: TRBJ2-5; D gene: .; V gene: TRBV21-1; clone size: .; CDR3 DNA: TGTGCCAGCAGCAAATCCCCCCGACGGGTCCCCAGTACTTCTCAAGAGACCCAGTACTTC; CDR3 protein: CASSKSPRRVPSTSQETQYF
CDR3 length: 17; J gene: TRBJ2-3; D gene: TRBD1; V gene: TRBV3-1; clone size: few; CDR3 DNA: TGTGCCAGCAGTCCTGAGACCGGGACAGTTTATTCCGATACGCAGTATTTT; CDR3 protein: CASSPETGTVYSDTQYF
CDR3 length: 14; J gene: TRBJ2-7; D gene: TRBD1; V gene: TRBV6-5; clone size: few; CDR3 DNA: TGTGCCAGCAGTGAAGAGGGGGCCCGGTACGAGCAGTACTTC; CDR3 protein: CASSEEGARYEQYF
CDR3 length: 13; J gene: TRBJ2-2; D gene: .; V gene: TRBV7-9; clone size: .; CDR3 DNA: TGTGCCAGCAGCTTAGGTCCTCAAGGGGAGCTGTTTTTT; CDR3 protein: CASSLGPQGELFF
CDR3 length: 17; J gene: TRBJ2-1; D gene: TRBD2; V gene: TRBV4-3; clone size: .; CDR3 DNA: TGCGCCAGCAGCCAAGCGTTAGCGGGCAGCTCCTACAATGAGCAGTTCTTC; CDR3 protein: CASSQALAGSSYNEQFF
CDR3 length: 15; J gene: TRBJ2-5; D gene: TRBD1; V gene: TRBV20-1; clone size: many; CDR3 DNA: TGCAGTGCTTCTCGGGACAGGGCGTACCAAGAGACCCAGTACTTC; CDR3 protein: CSASRDRAYQETQYF
CDR3 length: 15; J gene: TRBJ1-5; D gene: TRBD1; V gene: TRBV2; clone size: few; CDR3 DNA: TGTGCCAGCAGAAAAGGGACAGGGGGGGACCAGCCCCAGCATTTT; CDR3 protein: CASRKGTGGDQPQHF
CDR3 length: 14; J gene: TRBJ1-4; D gene: .; V gene: TRBV7-2; clone size: .; CDR3 DNA: TGTGCCAGCAGCTTAGCGCGTTCTAGCGAAAAACTGTTTTTT; CDR3 protein: CASSLARSSEKLFF
CDR3 length: 14; J gene: TRBJ2-7; D gene: .; V gene: TRBV20-1; clone size: .; CDR3 DNA: TGCAGTGCTAGAGACCGGGACACTGACTACGAGCAGTACTTC; CDR3 protein: CSARDRDTDYEQYF
CDR3 length: 13; J gene: TRBJ2-7; D gene: .; V gene: TRBV9; clone size: .; CDR3 DNA: TGTGCCAGCAGCGTAGATAGGTTTGGCGAGCAGTACTTC; CDR3 protein: CASSVDRFGEQYF
CDR3 length: 15; J gene: TRBJ2-3; D gene: TRBD1; V gene: TRBV7-2; clone size: once; CDR3 DNA: TGTGCCAGCAGCCCGGGCCGGGACAGGGGCTCGACGCAGTATTTT; CDR3 protein: CASSPGRDRGSTQYF
CDR3 length: 16; J gene: TRBJ2-1; D gene: TRBD2; V gene: TRBV20-1; clone size: few; CDR3 DNA: TGCAGTGCTATGACCGGGACTAGCGTCTCCTACAATGAGCAGTTCTTC; CDR3 protein: CSAMTGTSVSYNEQFF
CDR3 length: 16; J gene: TRBJ2-7; D gene: TRBD2; V gene: TRBV19; clone size: .; CDR3 DNA: TGTGCCAGTAGTATCAATCTAGCGGGAGGTTTCCACGAGCAGTACTTC; CDR3 protein: CASSINLAGGFHEQYF
CDR3 length: 14; J gene: TRBJ2-5; D gene: .; V gene: TRBV6-2/TRBV6-3; clone size: many; CDR3 DNA: TGTGCCAGCAGGCAAGCCGGGACCAAAGAGACCCAGTACTTC; CDR3 protein: CASRQAGTKETQYF
CDR3 length: 14; J gene: TRBJ1-4; D gene: TRBD1; V gene: TRBV5-6; clone size: many; CDR3 DNA: TGTGCCAGCAGCTTCGGACAGGGAATCGGAAAACTGTTTTTT; CDR3 protein: CASSFGQGIGKLFF
CDR3 length: 15; J gene: TRBJ1-5; D gene: .; V gene: TRBV7-2; clone size: few; CDR3 DNA: TGTGCCAGCAGCATTGGGAGACAACTCAATCAGCCCCAGCATTTT; CDR3 protein: CASSIGRQLNQPQHF
CDR3 length: 16; J gene: TRBJ1-2; D gene: .; V gene: TRBV4-3; clone size: few; CDR3 DNA: TGCGCCAGCAGCCAAGATAACAGGCCGGATCCATGGGGCTACACCTTC; CDR3 protein: CASSQDNRPDPWGYTF
CDR3 length: 19; J gene: TRBJ2-1; D gene: TRBD2; V gene: TRBV18; clone size: .; CDR3 DNA: TGTGCCAGCTCACCAAACGGACTAGCGGGTCTGAGCTCCTACAATGAGCAGTTCTTC; CDR3 protein: CASSPNGLAGLSSYNEQFF
CDR3 length: 17; J gene: TRBJ2-6; D gene: TRBD1; V gene: TRBV28; clone size: few; CDR3 DNA: TGTGCCAGCAGCTCCTGGGACAGCAACTCTGGGGCCAACGTCCTGACTTTC; CDR3 protein: CASSSWDSNSGANVLTF
CDR3 length: 14; J gene: TRBJ2-5; D gene: TRBD2; V gene: TRBV19; clone size: few; CDR3 DNA: TGTGCCAGTAGTATAGCGGGGGGGCAAGAGACCCAGTACTTC; CDR3 protein: CASSIAGGQETQYF
CDR3 length: 16; J gene: TRBJ1-2; D gene: .; V gene: TRBV29-1; clone size: .; CDR3 DNA: TGCAGCGTTGAAGATCCGGACCCGGGATATAACTATGGCTACACCTTC; CDR3 protein: CSVEDPDPGYNYGYTF
CDR3 length: 11; J gene: TRBJ2-3; D gene: .; V gene: TRBV20-1; clone size: .; CDR3 DNA: TGCAGTGCTAGAGATGGGTTGACTGAGTATTTT; CDR3 protein: CSARDGLTEYF
CDR3 length: 13; J gene: TRBJ1-1; D gene: TRBD1; V gene: TRBV6-5; clone size: .; CDR3 DNA: TGTGCCAGCGTCGGCCAGGGGGGGACTGAAGCTTTCTTT; CDR3 protein: CASVGQGGTEAFF
CDR3 length: 15; J gene: TRBJ2-1; D gene: .; V gene: TRBV3-1; clone size: few; CDR3 DNA: TGTGCCAGCAGATACGCGGGGAGACCCTACAATGAGCAGTTCTTC; CDR3 protein: CASRYAGRPYNEQFF
CDR3 length: 17; J gene: TRBJ2-2; D gene: TRBD2; V gene: TRBV3-1; clone size: few; CDR3 DNA: TGTGCCAGCAGCCAAACTAGCGGAATAAGGAACACCGGGGAGCTGTTTTTT; CDR3 protein: CASSQTSGIRNTGELFF
CDR3 length: 14; J gene: TRBJ2-7; D gene: .; V gene: TRBV12-3/TRBV12-4; clone size: .; CDR3 DNA: TGTGCCAGCAGTCCGGACAGACTGCCCTACGAGCAGTACTTC; CDR3 protein: CASSPDRLPYEQYF
CDR3 length: 15; J gene: TRBJ2-7; D gene: .; V gene: TRBV7-6; clone size: few; CDR3 DNA: TGTGCCAGCAGCTTAGGCCAGGGCAGCCCCTACGAGCAGTACTTC; CDR3 protein: CASSLGQGSPYEQYF
CDR3 length: 15; J gene: TRBJ2-7; D gene: TRBD1; V gene: TRBV12-3/TRBV12-4; clone size: .; CDR3 DNA: TGTGCCAGCAGTTTAATAGGGGGCATGACCTACGAGCAGTACTTC; CDR3 protein: CASSLIGGMTYEQYF